These 17 T cell receptor beta chains share one sample of origin, sequenced in a study of shared T cell receptors in the human thymus (dated by TCRdb to the early 2020s). The receptor library was made with the immunoSEQ multiplex PCR assay. The source is immuneACCESS, and TCRdb retained only in-frame sequences with V and J called. Part of the clones is not carried over; for the studies checked, unresolved V genes explain less than half of this, and the remainder is unexplained. The sample includes about 660,000 clones, with 85% to 90% observed a single time. Of the sample, about 0.01% is held by the ten largest clones. The data were also submitted as part of a second study, on human thymus T cells.

The specimen sequenced was thymocytes. Receptors originate from a boy under two years old with a congenital heart defect. Donor details come from another sample of the same person, matched by shared clones.

The genes are TRBV5-1 and TRBJ2-3, with 7 bases identical to TRBD2. The CDR3 length is 18 residues. Unmatched junction bases numbered 13, after V lost 1 base and J lost 2 bases. Germline CDR1 is SGHRS and CDR2 is YFSETQ. In DNA form, the CDR3 reads TGCGCCAGCAGCTTGCGGGGGGATACTTCTTCCTACACAGATACGCAGTATTTT. Translated, it gives CASSLRGDTSSYTDTQYF.

V is TRBV5-6 and J is TRBJ1-2; no clear D. CDR3 length: 14 residues. With 1 base removed from V and 0 bases from J, the gap between germline ends came to 7 bases. CDR1 and CDR2 from the germline V gene are SGHDT and YYEEEE. As DNA, the CDR3 is TGTGCCAGCAGCTTGTCCGGGGCTAACTATGGCTACACCTTC. Translating gives CASSLSGANYGYTF. Full variable domain (missing parts from reference TRBV5-6 and TRBJ1-2): DAGVTQSPTHLIKTRGQQVTLRCSPKSGHDTVSWYQQALGQGPQFIFQYYEEEERQRGNFPDRFSGHQFPNYSSELNVNALLLGDSALYLCASSLSGANYGYTFGSGTRLTVV.

The rearrangement links TRBV5-1 to TRBJ2-7, with 10 bases matching TRBD2. Germline V CDR1 and CDR2: SGHRS, YFSETQ. With 0 bases clipped from V and 2 bases from J, the junction kept 2 bases outside the gene matches. This CDR3 has 15 residues. CDR3 DNA: TGCGCCAGCAGCTTGGAGGGACTAGCGCCCTACGAGCAGTACTTC. Encoded protein: CASSLEGLAPYEQYF.

The chain uses TRBV18 and TRBJ1-1, with 8 positions matching TRBD1. The CDR3 totals 17 residues. In germline, CDR1 is KGHSH, CDR2 LQKENI. V dropped 0 bases and J dropped 6; count of bases not matched to a gene: 12. Here the CDR3 reads CASSPPMAGGELAEAFF. The CDR3 DNA follows: TGTGCCAGCTCACCACCTATGGCAGGGGGCGAATTGGCTGAAGCTTTCTTT. Variable domain in full (rest from reference TRBV18 and TRBJ1-1): NAGVMQNPRHLVRRRGQEARLRCSPMKGHSHVYWYRQLPEEGLKFMVYLQKENIIDESGMPKERFSAEFPKEGPSILRIQQVVRGDSAAYFCASSPPMAGGELAEAFFGQGTRLTVV.

The chain combines TRBV15 with TRBJ2-7; 12 nucleotides align to TRBD2. The CDR3 spans 17 residues. The junction had 10 bases not matched to a gene; V was cut back by 0 bases and J by 7 bases. Germline V gene data show CDR1 as LNHNV and CDR2 as YYDKDF (reference sequence). The CDR3 loop is CATSRDRLAGGPEEQYF. CDR3 nucleotide sequence: TGTGCCACCAGCAGAGATAGGCTAGCGGGAGGGCCGGAGGAGCAGTACTTC.

This clone has just one count. The rearrangement links TRBV28 to TRBJ2-7; perhaps TRBD1 as D (6 bases). Germline loops: CDR1 MDHEN, CDR2 SYDVKM. The CDR3 runs 12 residues. Trimming cost V 6 bases and J 3 bases, with 9 bases left between them. The CDR3 loop is CASSLGHYEQYF. The CDR3 coding sequence is TGTGCCAGCAGCTTGGGACACTACGAGCAGTACTTC.

The chain joins TRBV5-6 to TRBJ1-5; TRBD1 is a possible D gene (5 bases). V was shortened by 1 base and J by 4 bases, with 12 bases between the two germline ends. CDR1 and CDR2 (germline): SGHDT, YYEEEE. This CDR3 has 15 residues. For the CDR3, the DNA is TGTGCCAGCAGCTTGTCCCAGGGTACGAATCAGCCCCAGCATTTT. This codes for CASSLSQGTNQPQHF.

The rearrangement uses TRBV25-1 and TRBJ2-2; possibly TRBD2 for D (6 bases). Germline values: CDR1 MGHDK, CDR2 SYGVNS. The CDR3 runs to 15 residues. Trimming took 6 bases from V and 0 from J, leaving 11 bases between them. CDR3 DNA: TGTGCCAGCAGCGCTAGACTAGCGAACACCGGGGAGCTGTTTTTT. Its protein product is CASSARLANTGELFF.

This clone was picked up a small number of times. The rearrangement uses TRBV21-1 and TRBJ2-2; no check of the table's D call, TRBD2, against the DNA was made. TRBV21-1 is termed a pseudogene. The CDR3 totals 14 residues. The CDR3 sequence is CASGTSGNTGELFF. As DNA, the CDR3 is TGTGCCAGCGGGACTAGCGGGAACACCGGGGAGCTGTTTTTT.

The V call is TRBV19, the J call TRBJ2-7; the match to TRBD2 covers 12 bases. Germline CDR1 reads LNHDA; CDR2 reads SQIVND (reference sequence). The length of the CDR3 is 15 residues. The ends lost 3 bases at V and 4 bases at J; junction bases unmatched: 4. This CDR3 reads CASSIRTSGKYEQYF. Written as DNA, the CDR3 is TGTGCCAGTAGTATCCGGACTAGCGGGAAATACGAGCAGTACTTC.

The gene calls are TRBV2 and TRBJ2-5; 8 bases line up with TRBD2. The V and J ends lost 4 bases and 1 base, in that order; junction bases with no gene match: 14. CDR1 and CDR2 (germline): SNHLY, FYNNEI. The CDR3 extends over 18 amino acids. CDR3 residues: CASSVVVAGRYRQETQYF. CDR3 nucleotides: TGTGCCAGCAGTGTGGTGGTAGCGGGACGATACCGCCAAGAGACCCAGTACTTC.

The V gene is TRBV5-1, the J gene TRBJ2-2, with D unclear. The CDR3 runs 15 residues. Germline V gene lookup returns CDR1 SGHRS and CDR2 YFSETQ. Trimming left V 2 bases short and J 5 bases short, with 13 bases between. The CDR3 sequence is CASSFSAMTTGELFF. DNA of the CDR3: TGCGCCAGCAGCTTTTCCGCGATGACTACCGGGGAGCTGTTTTTT.

The rearrangement links TRBV28 to TRBJ1-5, with D unclear. V lost 5 bases to trimming and J lost 3 bases, with 5 bases between them. The V gene's germline CDR1 is MDHEN and CDR2 SYDVKM. CDR3 length: 12 amino acids. CDR3 amino acids: CASSTDNQPQHF. DNA of the CDR3: TGTGCCAGCAGTACAGACAATCAGCCCCAGCATTTT.

The chain employs TRBV18 and TRBJ2-2, with D perhaps TRBD1 (6 bases). Germline CDR1 reads KGHSH; CDR2 reads LQKENI. V was shortened by 1 base and J by 2 bases, with 11 bases between the two germline ends. The CDR3 runs 16 residues. CDR3 in amino acids: CASSPQAGANTGELFF. CDR3 nucleotides: TGTGCCAGCTCACCACAAGCAGGGGCTAACACCGGGGAGCTGTTTTTT.

The chain is built from TRBV5-5 and TRBJ1-1; D uncertain. CDR3 length: 14 amino acids. V was trimmed by 4 bases and J by 2 bases, leaving 12 bases between them. CDR1 is SGHKS and CDR2 is YYEKEE in the germline V gene (reference sequence). Written as DNA, the CDR3 is TGTGCCAGCAGCCCTGGACTGATTAACACTGAAGCTTTCTTT. It specifies CASSPGLINTEAFF.

This chain joins TRBV7-6 and TRBJ2-7, with 8 positions matching TRBD1. The CDR3 is 13 residues long. The V and J ends lost 5 bases and 5 bases, in that order; junction bases with no gene match: 5. Looked up from germline, CDR1 is SGHVS and CDR2 is FNYEAQ. The CDR3 DNA sequence: TGTGCCAGCAGCCCCCAGACAGGGGACGAGCAGTACTTC. It yields the protein CASSPQTGDEQYF.

This clone was observed a single time. The chain employs TRBV19 and TRBJ2-1, with 9 bases fitting TRBD1. This CDR3 has 14 amino acids. Trimming cost V 6 bases and J 2 bases; bases outside gene matches: 2. Germline assignment: CDR1 LNHDA and CDR2 SQIVND (reference sequence). CDR3 residues: CASRGTGPYNEQFF. The CDR3, as DNA: TGTGCCAGTAGAGGGACAGGGCCCTACAATGAGCAGTTCTTC.